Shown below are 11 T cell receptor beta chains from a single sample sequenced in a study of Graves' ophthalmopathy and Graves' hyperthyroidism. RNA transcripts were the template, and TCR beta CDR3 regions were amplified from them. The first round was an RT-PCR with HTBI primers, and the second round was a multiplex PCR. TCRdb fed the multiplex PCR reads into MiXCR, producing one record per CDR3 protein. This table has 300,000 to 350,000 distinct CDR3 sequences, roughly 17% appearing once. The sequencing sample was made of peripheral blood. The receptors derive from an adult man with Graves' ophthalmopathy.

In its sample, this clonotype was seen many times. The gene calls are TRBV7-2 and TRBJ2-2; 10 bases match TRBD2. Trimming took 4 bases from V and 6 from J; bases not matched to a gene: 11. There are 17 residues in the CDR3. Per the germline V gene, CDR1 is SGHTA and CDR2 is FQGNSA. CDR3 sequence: CASSSAFPGLAPGELFF. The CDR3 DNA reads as TGTGCCAGCAGCTCAGCATTTCCGGGACTAGCGCCCGGGGAGCTGTTTTTT.

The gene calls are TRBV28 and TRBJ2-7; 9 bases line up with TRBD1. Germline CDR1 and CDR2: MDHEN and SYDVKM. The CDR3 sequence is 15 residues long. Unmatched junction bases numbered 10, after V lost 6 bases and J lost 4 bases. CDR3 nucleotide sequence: TGTGCCAGCAGGCTCTCAGGGACAGGGAGGTACGAGCAGTACTTC. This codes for CASRLSGTGRYEQYF.

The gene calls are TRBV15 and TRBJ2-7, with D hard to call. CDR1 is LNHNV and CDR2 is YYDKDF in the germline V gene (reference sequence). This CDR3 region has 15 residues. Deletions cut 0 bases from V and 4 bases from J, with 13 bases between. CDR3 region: CATSREQHGVYEQYF. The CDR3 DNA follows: TGTGCCACCAGCAGAGAACAACACGGAGTATACGAGCAGTACTTC.

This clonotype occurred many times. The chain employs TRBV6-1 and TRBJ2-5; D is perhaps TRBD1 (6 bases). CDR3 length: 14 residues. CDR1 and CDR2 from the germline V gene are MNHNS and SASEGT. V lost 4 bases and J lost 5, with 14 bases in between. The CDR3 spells CASSVHRERETQYF. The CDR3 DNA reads TGTGCCAGCAGTGTTCACAGGGAGAGGGAGACCCAGTACTTC.

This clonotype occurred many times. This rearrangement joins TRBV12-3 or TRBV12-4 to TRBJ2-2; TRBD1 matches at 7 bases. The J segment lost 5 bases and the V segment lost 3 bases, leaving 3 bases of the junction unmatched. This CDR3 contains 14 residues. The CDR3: CASSFTGVTGELFF. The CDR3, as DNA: TGTGCCAGCAGTTTTACAGGGGTAACCGGGGAGCTGTTTTTT.

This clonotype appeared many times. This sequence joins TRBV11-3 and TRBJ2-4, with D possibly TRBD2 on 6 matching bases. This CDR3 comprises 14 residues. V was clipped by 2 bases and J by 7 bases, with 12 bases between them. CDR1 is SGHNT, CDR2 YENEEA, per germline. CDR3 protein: CASSLSEGGNIQYF. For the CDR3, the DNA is TGTGCCAGCAGCTTAAGCGAGGGAGGCAACATTCAGTACTTC.

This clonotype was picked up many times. DNA for the CDR3: TGTGCCAGCAGTTACGGACGGTACTATGGCTACACCTTC. Its translation is CASSYGRYYGYTF. The V call is TRBV6-5, the J call TRBJ1-2; D is ambiguous. V lost 2 bases to trimming and J lost 3 bases, with 7 bases between them. CDR1 and CDR2 from the germline V gene are MNHEY and SVGAGI. This CDR3 has 13 amino acids.

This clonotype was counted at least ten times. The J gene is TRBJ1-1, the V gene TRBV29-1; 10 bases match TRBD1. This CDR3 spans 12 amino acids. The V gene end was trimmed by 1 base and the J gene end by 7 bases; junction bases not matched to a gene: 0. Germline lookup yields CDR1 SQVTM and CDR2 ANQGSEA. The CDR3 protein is CSVEGTGGEAFF. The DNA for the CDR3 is TGCAGCGTTGAAGGGACAGGGGGTGAAGCTTTCTTT.

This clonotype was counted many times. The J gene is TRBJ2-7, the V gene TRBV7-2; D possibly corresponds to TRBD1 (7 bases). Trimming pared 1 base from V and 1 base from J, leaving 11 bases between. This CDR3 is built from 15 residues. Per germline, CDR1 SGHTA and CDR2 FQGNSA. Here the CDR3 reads CASSLGAGQSYEQYF. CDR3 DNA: TGTGCCAGCAGCTTAGGGGCGGGACAGTCCTACGAGCAGTACTTC.

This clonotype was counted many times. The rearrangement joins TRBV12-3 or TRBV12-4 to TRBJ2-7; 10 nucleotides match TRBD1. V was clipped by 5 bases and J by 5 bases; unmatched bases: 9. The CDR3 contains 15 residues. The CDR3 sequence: CASSRPGQGVDEQYF. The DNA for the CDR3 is TGTGCCAGCAGTAGACCCGGACAGGGGGTTGACGAGCAGTACTTC.

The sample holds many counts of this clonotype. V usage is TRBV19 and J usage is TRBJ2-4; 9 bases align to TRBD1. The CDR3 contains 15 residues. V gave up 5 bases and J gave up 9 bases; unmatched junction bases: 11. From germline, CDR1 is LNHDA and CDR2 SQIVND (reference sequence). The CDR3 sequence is CASSSSGTGRTIQYF. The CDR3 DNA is TGTGCCAGTAGTTCGTCCGGGACAGGGAGGACCATTCAGTACTTC. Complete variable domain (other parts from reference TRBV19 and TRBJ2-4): DGGITQSPKYLFRKEGQNVTLSCEQNLNHDAMYWYRQDPGQGLRLIYYSQIVNDFQKGDIAEGYSVSREKKESFPLTVTSAQKNPTAFYLCASSSSGTGRTIQYFGAGTRLSVL.